Listed below are T cell receptor beta chains from one sample, sequenced in a study of blood T cell repertoires in COVID-19. Data came from immunoSEQ multiplex PCR; TCRdb stores just in-frame clones and leaves some out. The table includes roughly 230,000 clones, around nine tenths detected once. The sequencing sample was made of PBMCs or T cells enriched from blood (not recorded which). The source of these receptors is a woman aged 25-40 years with acute COVID-19. Each CDR3 is given with its conserved first and last residue. Each record gives: J gene, V gene, D gene, clone size, CDR3 DNA, CDR3 protein. D genes are given only for firm matches. Size is omitted from some rows. Given values are once, few, many or a class for expanded clones.

J: TRBJ2-1
V: TRBV7-8
D: .
size: .
DNA: TGTGCCAGCAGCGCTACAGTGTTGATCAATGAGCAGTTCTTC
CDR3: CASSATVLINEQFF

J: TRBJ1-5
V: TRBV28
D: TRBD1
size: .
DNA: TGTGCCAGCATCCCTTCCGACAGGGGCAATCAGCCCCAGCATTTT
CDR3: CASIPSDRGNQPQHF

J: TRBJ2-4
V: TRBV23-1
D: TRBD1
size: .
DNA: TGCGCCAGCAGTCGCCCGGGACAGAGAATATCCTTC
CDR3: CASSRPGQRISF

J: TRBJ2-2
V: TRBV15
D: .
size: .
DNA: TGTGCCACCACGGCCTTTGGGAGGTCGAACACCGGGGAGCTGTTTTTT
CDR3: CATTAFGRSNTGELFF

J: TRBJ2-2
V: TRBV9
D: TRBD1
size: .
DNA: TGTGCCAGCAGCCCCCAGACAGGGTCGGGCACCGGGGAGCTGTTTTTT
CDR3: CASSPQTGSGTGELFF

J: TRBJ2-5
V: TRBV7-8
D: TRBD2
size: .
DNA: TGTGCCAGCAGCTTAGGAAGACTAGCGGGGGGCCGTGAGACCCAGTACTTC
CDR3: CASSLGRLAGGRETQYF

J: TRBJ2-5
V: TRBV5-1
D: TRBD2
size: .
DNA: TGCGCCAGCAGCGACCCCGGGACTAGCGGTCGGCTAGAGACCCAGTACTTC
CDR3: CASSDPGTSGRLETQYF

J: TRBJ2-5
V: TRBV5-1
D: TRBD2
size: .
DNA: TGCGCCAGCAGCTTGGCTATAGCGGGGGGCGCCGGAGGAGAGACCCAGTACTTC
CDR3: CASSLAIAGGAGGETQYF

J: TRBJ1-1
V: TRBV7-8
D: .
size: .
DNA: TGTGCCAGCAGCTTCTCCCCGAGAACTGAAGCTTTCTTT
CDR3: CASSFSPRTEAFF

J: TRBJ1-1
V: TRBV12-3/TRBV12-4
D: .
size: .
DNA: TGTGCCAGCAGAGGGACATTCCGCACTGAAGCTTTCTTT
CDR3: CASRGTFRTEAFF

J: TRBJ2-7
V: TRBV24-1
D: TRBD1
size: .
DNA: TGTGCCACCAGCCAGACAGGGCAAGGCGAGCAGTACTTC
CDR3: CATSQTGQGEQYF

J: TRBJ1-2
V: TRBV14
D: TRBD1
size: .
DNA: TGTGCCAGCAGCCAAGCAGGGACAGGTGGCTACACCTTC
CDR3: CASSQAGTGGYTF

J: TRBJ1-1
V: TRBV13
D: TRBD1
size: .
DNA: TGTGCCAGCAGCCCCCCAAACAGGGGTCGGAACACTGAAGCTTTCTTT
CDR3: CASSPPNRGRNTEAFF

J: TRBJ2-7
V: TRBV19
D: TRBD1
size: .
DNA: TGTGCCAGTAGTATTCGGATACAGGGGGCGAGAGAGCAGTACTTC
CDR3: CASSIRIQGAREQYF

J: TRBJ1-6
V: TRBV9
D: TRBD1
size: .
DNA: TGTGCCAGCAGCGTAGAAGAGACAGGGGGCTCCCCCCTCCACTTT
CDR3: CASSVEETGGSPLHF

J: TRBJ1-2
V: TRBV6-1
D: .
size: .
DNA: TGTGCCAGCAGTGAAAGGGGCAGTAGCAACTATGGCTACACCTTC
CDR3: CASSERGSSNYGYTF

J: TRBJ2-1
V: TRBV11-2
D: TRBD1
size: .
DNA: TGTGCCAGCAGCTTAGGGGACAGGGGGCGGAGTAATGAGCAGTTCTTC
CDR3: CASSLGDRGRSNEQFF

J: TRBJ1-1
V: TRBV9
D: .
size: .
DNA: TGTGCCAGCACTGAGTACAAGGGGAGGATAGGGACTGAAGCTTTCTTT
CDR3: CASTEYKGRIGTEAFF

J: TRBJ2-1
V: TRBV9
D: .
size: .
DNA: TGTGCCAGCAGCGTGGCGGGACAGATATACAATGAGCAGTTCTTC
CDR3: CASSVAGQIYNEQFF

J: TRBJ1-5
V: TRBV19
D: TRBD1
size: .
DNA: TGTGCCAGTAGGGACAGGGCCATATACGGCAATCAGCCCCAGCATTTT
CDR3: CASRDRAIYGNQPQHF

J: TRBJ2-7
V: TRBV18
D: .
size: .
DNA: TGTGCCAGCTCACCCATAGGGGAGGTCTCCGAGCAGTACTTC
CDR3: CASSPIGEVSEQYF

J: TRBJ2-5
V: TRBV3-1/TRBV3-2
D: .
size: .
DNA: TGTGCCAGCAGCCAGAATCCCCCAGGTGGCCAAGAGACCCAGTACTTC
CDR3: CASSQNPPGGQETQYF

J: TRBJ1-2
V: TRBV4-3
D: .
size: .
DNA: TGCGCCAGCAGCCAAGAAGCCGTATCCAGGCCAACCTTC
CDR3: CASSQEAVSRPTF

J: TRBJ1-1
V: TRBV14
D: .
size: .
DNA: TGTGCCAGCAGCCAAGATGCGCACACTGAAGCTTTCTTT
CDR3: CASSQDAHTEAFF

J: TRBJ2-7
V: TRBV5-1
D: TRBD1
size: once
DNA: TGCGCCAGCAGCTTGGCCGCCGGGACAGGGTTCCACGAGCAGTACTTC
CDR3: CASSLAAGTGFHEQYF